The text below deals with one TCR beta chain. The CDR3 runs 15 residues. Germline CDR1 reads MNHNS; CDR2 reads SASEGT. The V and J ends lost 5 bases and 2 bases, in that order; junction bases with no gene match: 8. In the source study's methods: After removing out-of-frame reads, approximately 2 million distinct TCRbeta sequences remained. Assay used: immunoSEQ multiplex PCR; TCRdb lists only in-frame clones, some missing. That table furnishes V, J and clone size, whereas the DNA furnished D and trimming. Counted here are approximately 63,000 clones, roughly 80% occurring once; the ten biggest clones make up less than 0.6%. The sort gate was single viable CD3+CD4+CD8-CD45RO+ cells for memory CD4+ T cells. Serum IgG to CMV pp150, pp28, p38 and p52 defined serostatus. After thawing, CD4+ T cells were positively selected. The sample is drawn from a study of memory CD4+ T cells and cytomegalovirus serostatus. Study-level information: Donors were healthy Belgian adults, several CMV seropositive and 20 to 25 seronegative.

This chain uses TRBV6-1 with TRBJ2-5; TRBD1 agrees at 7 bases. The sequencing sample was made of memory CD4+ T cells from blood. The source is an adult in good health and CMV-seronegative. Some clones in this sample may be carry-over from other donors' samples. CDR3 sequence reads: CASSMTGSAQETQYF. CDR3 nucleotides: TGTGCCAGCAGTATGACAGGGTCAGCACAAGAGACCCAGTACTTC.